The 18 T cell receptor beta chains presented below share a single source sample, sequenced in a study of patients and donors after allogeneic stem cell transplantation. TCRdb analysed the RT-PCR reads with MiXCR anew, one entry per CDR3 protein. The sample carries 400,000 to 450,000 distinct CDR3 sequences, approximately 16% recorded once. The material sequenced was blood, either unsorted or a sorted T cell fraction (not recorded which). All receptors come from a human donor who was either an allogeneic HSCT recipient or a stem cell or donor lymphocyte infusion donor (not recorded which). It is not recorded whose cells these are; they may come from a transplant donor.

The V call is TRBV20-1, the J call TRBJ2-7, with D maybe TRBD1 (5 bases). There are 12 residues in the CDR3. In germline, CDR1 is DFQATT, CDR2 SNEGSKA (reference sequence). Trimming cost V 4 bases and J 6 bases, with 13 bases left between them. DNA for the CDR3: TGCAGTGCTAAATTCGACAGCCGCGAGCAGTACTTC. Its translation is CSAKFDSREQYF.

This clonotype was recorded many times. The V gene is TRBV20-1, the J gene TRBJ2-2; D not resolved. The germline CDR1 and CDR2 sequences are DFQATT and SNEGSKA (reference sequence). Trimming stripped 3 bases from V and 7 bases from J, with 15 bases between. The CDR3 runs to 14 residues. The CDR3 protein is CSARRQTGGGELFF. The DNA of the CDR3 is TGCAGTGCTAGGCGGCAGACCGGTGGCGGGGAGCTGTTTTTT.

J is TRBJ1-3 and V is TRBV4-1, with D possibly being TRBD1 (5 bases). V shed 3 bases and J shed 0 bases, with 12 bases lying between them. The germline CDR1 and CDR2 sequences are MGHRA and YSYEKL. The CDR3 runs to 16 residues. CDR3 DNA sequence: TGCGCCAGCAGCCAGGGGGGGGGACGCTCTGGAAACACCATATATTTT. It encodes CASSQGGGRSGNTIYF.

This chain uses TRBV25-1 with TRBJ2-7; D uncertain. Per the germline V gene, CDR1 is MGHDK and CDR2 is SYGVNS. CDR3 length: 12 residues. The V and J ends lost 1 base and 6 bases respectively, with 7 bases between them. The CDR3 loop is CASSEFPGEQYF. CDR3 bases: TGTGCCAGCAGTGAATTCCCCGGCGAGCAGTACTTC.

V gene TRBV2 combines with J gene TRBJ1-1; 7 nucleotides agree with TRBD1. CDR1 is SNHLY and CDR2 is FYNNEI in the germline V gene. V lost 6 bases, J lost 1 base, and 8 bases stayed unmatched. This CDR3 is built from 15 residues. The CDR3 loop reads CASRDRDRKNTEAFF. The CDR3 nucleotides read TGTGCCAGCAGGGATAGGGACAGAAAGAACACTGAAGCTTTCTTT.

The chain is built from TRBV10-3 and TRBJ2-7; 8 bases agree with TRBD1. The CDR3 is 15 amino acids. Trimming removed 4 bases from V and 3 bases from J; junction bases left unmatched: 8. CDR1 and CDR2 (germline): ENHRY, SYGVKD. This chain's CDR3 is CAISVDRGGFYEQYF. CDR3 coding DNA: TGTGCCATCAGTGTAGACAGGGGAGGATTCTACGAGCAGTACTTC.

The V and J genes are TRBV12-3 or TRBV12-4 and TRBJ1-4, with TRBD1 as a possible D gene (6 bases). V lost 5 bases and J 6 bases, leaving 13 bases between the germline ends. This CDR3 is built from 14 residues. CDR3 DNA sequence: TGTGCCAGCAGTAACAGGGCTGTCGATGAAAAACTGTTTTTT. Protein: CASSNRAVDEKLFF.

The sample holds a few counts of this clonotype. J is TRBJ1-2 and V is TRBV5-1, with no clear D. Germline V gene sequence: CDR1 SGHRS, CDR2 YFSETQ. The CDR3 spans 15 residues. The V end lost 0 bases, the J end lost 8 bases, and 17 bases lay between the germline ends. The CDR3 nucleotides read TGCGCCAGCAGCTTGGGCACCTTCGCCATCAACGGCTACACCTTC. Residues: CASSLGTFAINGYTF.

This clonotype was counted only a few times. The chain carries TRBV24-1 and TRBJ1-1; D may be TRBD1 (5 bases). The CDR3 totals 13 residues. Trimming left V 10 bases short and J 6 bases short, with 17 bases between. Per the germline V gene, CDR1 is KGHDR and CDR2 is SFDVKD. CDR3: CATRDLERAEAFF. In DNA form, the CDR3 reads TGTGCCACAAGGGACCTCGAGCGGGCTGAAGCTTTCTTT.

This clonotype appeared a few times. The chain joins TRBV30 to TRBJ2-7; D remains unclear. The CDR3 spans 13 residues. Germline V gives CDR1 GTSNPN, CDR2 SVGIG (reference sequence). V lost 0 bases and J lost 7, with 13 bases in between. The chain's CDR3 is CAWSVLASQEQYF. In DNA, the CDR3 is TGTGCCTGGAGTGTACTGGCCAGTCAAGAGCAGTACTTC.

V and J are TRBV11-2 and TRBJ1-5; D uncertain. The CDR3 covers 13 residues. Trimming stripped 2 bases from V and 7 bases from J, with 9 bases between. Germline V gene sequence: CDR1 SGHAT, CDR2 FQNNGV. CDR3 DNA: TGTGCCAGCAGCTTACTAATCGGCCAGCCCCAGCATTTT. Translated: CASSLLIGQPQHF.

The chain uses TRBV24-1 and TRBJ2-6, with unresolved D. Germline CDR1 is KGHDR and CDR2 is SFDVKD. The CDR3 spans 14 residues. V gave up 4 bases and J gave up 1 base, with 4 bases separating them. CDR3 residues: CATSDPSGANVLTF. Here the CDR3 DNA reads TGTGCCACCAGTGACCCGTCTGGGGCCAACGTCCTGACTTTC.

The chain employs TRBV5-5 and TRBJ1-1, with 9 bases lining up with TRBD1. The V gene end was trimmed by 1 base and the J gene end by 2 bases; junction bases not matched to a gene: 9. In germline, CDR1 is SGHKS, CDR2 YYEKEE (reference sequence). This CDR3 region has 17 residues. The CDR3 sequence is CASSLSLRDRVNTEAFF. The CDR3, as DNA: TGTGCCAGCAGCTTGTCTCTTCGGGACAGGGTAAACACTGAAGCTTTCTTT.

The V and J genes are TRBV5-4 and TRBJ1-4, with a possible D match to TRBD1 (5 bases). Deletions cut 1 base from V and 6 bases from J, with 13 bases between. Germline-derived CDR1 and CDR2 are SGHNT and YYREEE (reference sequence). CDR3 length: 15 residues. The CDR3 sequence: CASSLRGNSHEKLFF. The CDR3, as DNA: TGTGCCAGCAGCTTGCGGGGGAATTCCCATGAAAAACTGTTTTTT.

This clonotype was picked up one time. The chain uses TRBV21-1 and TRBJ2-7; the listed D gene, TRBD1, was not tested against the DNA. TRBV21-1 is classified as a pseudogene. The CDR3 sequence is 17 residues long. CDR3 region: CASSKDKGQLRWYEQYF. The CDR3, as DNA: TGTGCCAGCAGCAAAGATAAGGGACAACTTAGGTGGTACGAGCAGTACTTC.

This clonotype was found a few times. The chain employs TRBV12-5 and TRBJ1-2; D remains unclear. CDR1 is LGHNT and CDR2 is FRNRAP in the germline V gene. This CDR3 spans 16 amino acids. With 0 bases removed from V and 2 bases from J, the gap between germline ends came to 13 bases. This CDR3 is CASGLVQKGRNYGYTF. The DNA of the CDR3 is TGTGCTAGTGGTTTGGTACAGAAAGGGAGGAACTATGGCTACACCTTC.

This chain connects TRBV11-2 to TRBJ2-7; D perhaps matches TRBD2 (6 bases). Germline CDR1 is SGHAT and CDR2 is FQNNGV. The CDR3 consists of 15 residues. The germline V and J ends were trimmed by 5 bases and 2 bases, with 16 bases remaining between them. In nucleotides, the CDR3 is TGTGCCAGCAGCAACTCCGGGACTGACCCCTACGAGCAGTACTTC. It specifies CASSNSGTDPYEQYF.

This chain uses TRBV7-2 with TRBJ2-3; 12 bases are a match to TRBD2. The length of the CDR3 is 15 residues. Germline CDR1 is SGHTA and CDR2 is FQGNSA. V lost 5 bases and J lost 5; bases outside the gene matches: 5. The CDR3 loop is CASSALAGGQDTQYF. CDR3 nucleotides: TGTGCCAGCAGCGCACTAGCGGGGGGCCAAGATACGCAGTATTTT.